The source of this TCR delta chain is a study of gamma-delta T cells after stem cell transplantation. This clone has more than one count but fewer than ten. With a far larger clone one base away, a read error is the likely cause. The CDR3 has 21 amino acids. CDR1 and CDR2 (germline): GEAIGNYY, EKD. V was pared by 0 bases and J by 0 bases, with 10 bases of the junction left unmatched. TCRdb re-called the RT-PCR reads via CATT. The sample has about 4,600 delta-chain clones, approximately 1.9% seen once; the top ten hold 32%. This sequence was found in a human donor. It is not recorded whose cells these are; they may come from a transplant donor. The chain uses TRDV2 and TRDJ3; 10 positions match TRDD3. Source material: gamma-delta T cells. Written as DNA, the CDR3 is TGTGCCTGTGACACCGTGCGTACTGGGGGATCAAGCTCCTGGGACACCCGACAGATGTTTTTC. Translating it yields CACDTVRTGGSSSWDTRQMFF.